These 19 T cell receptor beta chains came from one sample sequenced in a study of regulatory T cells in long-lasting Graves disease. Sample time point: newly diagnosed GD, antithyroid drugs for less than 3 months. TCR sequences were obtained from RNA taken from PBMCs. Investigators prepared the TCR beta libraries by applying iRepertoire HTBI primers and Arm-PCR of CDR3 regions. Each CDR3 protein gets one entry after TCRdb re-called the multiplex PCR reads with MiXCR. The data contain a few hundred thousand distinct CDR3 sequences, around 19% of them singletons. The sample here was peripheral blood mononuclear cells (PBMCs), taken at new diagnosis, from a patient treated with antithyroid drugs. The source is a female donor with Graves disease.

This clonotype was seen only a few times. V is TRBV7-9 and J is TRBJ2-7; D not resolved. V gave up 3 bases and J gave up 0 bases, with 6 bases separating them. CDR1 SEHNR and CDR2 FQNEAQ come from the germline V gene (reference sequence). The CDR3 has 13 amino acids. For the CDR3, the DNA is TGTGCCAGCAGCTTTCTTACCTCCTACGAGCAGTACTTC. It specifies CASSFLTSYEQYF.

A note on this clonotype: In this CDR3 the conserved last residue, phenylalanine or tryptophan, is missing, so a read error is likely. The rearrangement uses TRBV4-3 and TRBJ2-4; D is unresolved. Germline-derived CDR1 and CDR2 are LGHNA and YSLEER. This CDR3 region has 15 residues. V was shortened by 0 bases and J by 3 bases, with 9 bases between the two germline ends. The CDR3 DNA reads TGCGCCAGCAGCCAAGAAGGAACGAACAAAAACATTCAGTACCTC. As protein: CASSQEGTNKNIQYL.

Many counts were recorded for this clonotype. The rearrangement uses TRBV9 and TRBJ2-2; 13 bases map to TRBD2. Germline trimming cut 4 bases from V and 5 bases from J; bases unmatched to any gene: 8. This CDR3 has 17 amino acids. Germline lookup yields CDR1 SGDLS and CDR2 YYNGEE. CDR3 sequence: CASSSRTSGSRTGELFF. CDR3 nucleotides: TGTGCCAGCAGCTCCCGGACTAGCGGGAGCCGGACCGGGGAGCTGTTTTTT.

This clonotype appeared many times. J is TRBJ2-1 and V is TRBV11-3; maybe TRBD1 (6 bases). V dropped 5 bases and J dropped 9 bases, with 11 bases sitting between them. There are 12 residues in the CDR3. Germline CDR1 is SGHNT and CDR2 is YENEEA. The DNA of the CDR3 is TGTGCCAGCAGCCGACAGGACAGTGAGCAGTTCTTC. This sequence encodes CASSRQDSEQFF.

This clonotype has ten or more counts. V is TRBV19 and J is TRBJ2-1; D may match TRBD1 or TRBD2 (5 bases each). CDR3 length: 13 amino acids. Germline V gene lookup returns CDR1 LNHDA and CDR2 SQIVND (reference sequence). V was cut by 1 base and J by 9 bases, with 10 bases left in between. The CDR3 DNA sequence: TGTGCCAGTAGTATAGCAAGGGACGCTGAGCAGTTCTTC. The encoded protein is CASSIARDAEQFF.

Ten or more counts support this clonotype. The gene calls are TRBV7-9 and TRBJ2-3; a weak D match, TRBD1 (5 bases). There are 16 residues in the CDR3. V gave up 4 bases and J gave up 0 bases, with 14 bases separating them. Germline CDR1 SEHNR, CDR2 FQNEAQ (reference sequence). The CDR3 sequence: CASSSLGVPSTDTQYF. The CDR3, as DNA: TGTGCCAGCAGCTCCCTAGGGGTCCCGAGCACAGATACGCAGTATTTT.

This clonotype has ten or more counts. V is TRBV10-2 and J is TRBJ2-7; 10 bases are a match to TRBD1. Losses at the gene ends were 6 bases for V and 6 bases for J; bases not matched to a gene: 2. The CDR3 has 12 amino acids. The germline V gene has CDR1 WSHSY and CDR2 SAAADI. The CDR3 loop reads CASRRQGAEQYF. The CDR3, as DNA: TGCGCCAGCAGGAGACAGGGGGCCGAGCAGTACTTC.

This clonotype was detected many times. CDR3 DNA sequence: TGTGCCAGCAGCTTAGAAGGGGTAGGGGGCACTGAAGCTTTCTTT. Translated: CASSLEGVGGTEAFF. The rearrangement joins TRBV11-2 to TRBJ1-1; TRBD1 is a possible D gene (6 bases). V dropped 0 bases and J dropped 4 bases, with 12 bases sitting between them. The CDR3 extends over 15 amino acids. The germline V gene has CDR1 SGHAT and CDR2 FQNNGV.

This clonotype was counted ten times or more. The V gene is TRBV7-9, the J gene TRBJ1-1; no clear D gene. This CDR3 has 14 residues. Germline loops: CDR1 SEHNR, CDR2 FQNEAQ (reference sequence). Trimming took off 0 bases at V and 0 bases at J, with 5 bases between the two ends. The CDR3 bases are TGTGCCAGCAGCTTAGCAGGGTTGAACACTGAAGCTTTCTTT. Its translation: CASSLAGLNTEAFF.

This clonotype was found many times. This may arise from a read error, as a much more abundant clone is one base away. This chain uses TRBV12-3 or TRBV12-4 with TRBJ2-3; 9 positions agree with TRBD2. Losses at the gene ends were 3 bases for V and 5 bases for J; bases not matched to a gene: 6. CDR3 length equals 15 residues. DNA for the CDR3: TGTGCCAGCAGTTTTCCTAGCGGGAACATAGATACGCAGTATTTT. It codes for CASSFPSGNIDTQYF.

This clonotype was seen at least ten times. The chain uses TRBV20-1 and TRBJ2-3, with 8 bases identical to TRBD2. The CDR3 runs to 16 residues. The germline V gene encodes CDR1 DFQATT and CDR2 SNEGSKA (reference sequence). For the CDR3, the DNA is TGCAGCTCCTCCGGTCGCACGACTAGCGGCACAGATACGCAGTATTTT. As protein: CSSSGRTTSGTDTQYF.

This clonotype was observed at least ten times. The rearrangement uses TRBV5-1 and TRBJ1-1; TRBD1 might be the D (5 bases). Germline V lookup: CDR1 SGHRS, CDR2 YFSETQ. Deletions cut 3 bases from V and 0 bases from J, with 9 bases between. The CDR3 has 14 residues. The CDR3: CASSSRDLNTEAFF. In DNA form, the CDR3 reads TGCGCCAGCAGCTCCCGGGACTTGAACACTGAAGCTTTCTTT.

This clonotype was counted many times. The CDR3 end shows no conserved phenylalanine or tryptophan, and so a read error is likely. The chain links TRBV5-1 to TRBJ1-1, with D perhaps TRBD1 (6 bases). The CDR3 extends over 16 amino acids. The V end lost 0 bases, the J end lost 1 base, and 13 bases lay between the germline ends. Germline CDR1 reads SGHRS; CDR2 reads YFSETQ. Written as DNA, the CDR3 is TGCGCCAGCAGCTTGGGGGCAGGGGTGACGAACACTGAAGCTTTCCTT. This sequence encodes CASSLGAGVTNTEAFL.

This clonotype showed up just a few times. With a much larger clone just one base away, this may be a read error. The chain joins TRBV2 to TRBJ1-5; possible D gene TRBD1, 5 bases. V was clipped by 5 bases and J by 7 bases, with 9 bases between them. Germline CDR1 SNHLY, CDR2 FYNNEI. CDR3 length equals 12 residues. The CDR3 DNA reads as TGTGCCAGCAGTACTGGACACCAGCCCCAGCATTTT. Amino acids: CASSTGHQPQHF.

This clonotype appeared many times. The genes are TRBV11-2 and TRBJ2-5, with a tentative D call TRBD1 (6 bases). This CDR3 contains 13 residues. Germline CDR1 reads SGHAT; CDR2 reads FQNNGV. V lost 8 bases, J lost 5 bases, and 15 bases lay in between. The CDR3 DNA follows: TGTGCCAGCCGTCTCTCACAGGGCGAGACCCAGTACTTC. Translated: CASRLSQGETQYF.

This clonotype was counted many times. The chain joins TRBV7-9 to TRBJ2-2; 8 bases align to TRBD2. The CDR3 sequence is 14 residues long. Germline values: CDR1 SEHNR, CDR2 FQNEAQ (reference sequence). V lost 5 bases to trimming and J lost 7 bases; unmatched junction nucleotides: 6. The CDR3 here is CASSQGLAGGELFF. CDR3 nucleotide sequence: TGTGCCAGCAGCCAAGGACTAGCTGGCGGGGAGCTGTTTTTT.

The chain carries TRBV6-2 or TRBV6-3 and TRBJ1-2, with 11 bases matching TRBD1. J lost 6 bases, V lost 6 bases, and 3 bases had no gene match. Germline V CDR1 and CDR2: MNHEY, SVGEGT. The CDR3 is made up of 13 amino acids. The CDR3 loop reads CASSRTGGHGYTF. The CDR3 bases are TGTGCCAGCAGCAGGACAGGGGGCCATGGCTACACCTTC.

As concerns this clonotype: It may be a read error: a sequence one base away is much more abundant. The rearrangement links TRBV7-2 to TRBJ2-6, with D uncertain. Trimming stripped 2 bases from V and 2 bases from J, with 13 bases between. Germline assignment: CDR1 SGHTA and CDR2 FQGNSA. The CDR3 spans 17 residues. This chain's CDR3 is CASSLFYSGAGANVLTF. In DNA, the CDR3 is TGTGCCAGCAGCTTATTTTATTCGGGTGCTGGGGCCAACGTCCTGACTTTC.

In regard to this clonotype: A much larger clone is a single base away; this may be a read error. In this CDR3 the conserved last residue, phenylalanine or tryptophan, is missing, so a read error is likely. The CDR3 spells CASSPGQGAETQYL. CDR3 nucleotide sequence: TGTGCCAGCAGCCCGGGACAGGGGGCGGAGACCCAGTACCTC. The rearrangement joins TRBV9 to TRBJ2-5, with 12 positions matching TRBD1. V gave up 4 bases and J gave up 5 bases; unmatched junction bases: 3. The CDR3 runs 14 residues. CDR1 and CDR2 (germline): SGDLS, YYNGEE.